This TCR beta chain stems from a study of PD-1 blockade in classical Hodgkin lymphoma. Study findings and constraints: It was CD4+ TCR diversity, not CD8+, that rose significantly by C4D1.

There was relapse after autologous stem cell transplantation in every patient, and there was variation in brentuximab vedotin exposure. Responses achieved at best were complete response, partial response or progressive disease. Germline-derived CDR1 and CDR2 are MNHEY and SMNVEV (reference sequence). This CDR3 is built from 13 residues. Trimming pared 6 bases from V and 5 bases from J, leaving 13 bases between. Sequenced by immunoSEQ multiplex PCR; TCRdb stores in-frame clones only, minus some. The sample includes under 80,000 clones, about two thirds of them seen just once. With regard to this clone: The antigen is not known.

This receptor was identified in a human donor with classical Hodgkin lymphoma. The input for sequencing was peripheral blood mononuclear cells (PBMCs), taken before the second cycle of nivolumab. This chain joins TRBV27 and TRBJ1-1; possible D gene TRBD1, 5 bases. The CDR3 loop reads CASSPEGRTEAFF. As DNA, the CDR3 is TGTGCCAGCAGCCCAGAGGGGAGGACTGAAGCTTTCTTT.